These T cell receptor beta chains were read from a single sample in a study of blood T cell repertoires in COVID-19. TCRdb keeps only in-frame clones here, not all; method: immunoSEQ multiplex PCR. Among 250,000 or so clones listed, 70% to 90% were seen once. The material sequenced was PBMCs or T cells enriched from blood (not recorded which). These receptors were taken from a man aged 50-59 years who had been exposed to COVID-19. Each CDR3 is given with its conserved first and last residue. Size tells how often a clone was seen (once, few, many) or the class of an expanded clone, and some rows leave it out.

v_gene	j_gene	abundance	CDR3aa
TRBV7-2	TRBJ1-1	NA	CASSLRWAGGNTEAFF
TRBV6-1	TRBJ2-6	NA	CASSDPGGYSGANVLTF
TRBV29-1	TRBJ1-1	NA	CSVEAWEDTEAFF
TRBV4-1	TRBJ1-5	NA	CASSQVGRGLQPQHF
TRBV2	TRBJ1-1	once	CASTDRVNTEAFF
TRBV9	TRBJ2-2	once	CASREGVGKNTGELFF
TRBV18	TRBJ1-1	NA	CASSLGQTPEAFF
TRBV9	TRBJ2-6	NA	CASSVATTSGSSGANVLTF
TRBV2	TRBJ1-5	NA	CASSGPGGNQPQHF
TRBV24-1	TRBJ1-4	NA	CATSDPPRGSTNEKLFF
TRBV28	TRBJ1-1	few	CASSPASRVTEAFF
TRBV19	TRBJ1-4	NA	CASSPGQITNEKLFF
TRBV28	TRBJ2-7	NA	CASSLATGGSYEQYF
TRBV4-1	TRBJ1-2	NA	CASSVGTLNYGYTF
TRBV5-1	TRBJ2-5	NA	CASSLQGGAEETQYF
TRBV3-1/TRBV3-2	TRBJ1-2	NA	CASSKRDSYGYTF
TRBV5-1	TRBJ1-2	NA	CASSLRTGGAYGYTF